This record concerns one TCR beta chain sequence. Authors' processing steps: Nucleated cell number was recorded as an estimate derived from reference gene primer amplification. Here immunoSEQ multiplex PCR was the method, and the copy in TCRdb shows in-frame clones only, minus some. The DNA was the basis for D and trimming; V, J and clone size are from that table. This table has about 110,000 clones, 76% appearing once. The CDR3 spans 17 residues. The germline V gene has CDR1 SGHVS and CDR2 FNYEAQ. Germline trimming cut 5 bases from V and 8 bases from J; bases unmatched to any gene: 13. The sample comes from a study of blood T cell repertoires in COVID-19. Study-level background: Samples of COVID-19 (acute and convalescent) were obtained from the United States, Italy and Spain. The cDNA or gDNA used as material had been derived from T cells, B-cell-depleted T cells, or PBMCs.

Sequenced sample: peripheral blood. The V gene is TRBV7-6, the J gene TRBJ2-2; 11 bases line up with TRBD2. The TCR was taken from a woman of 80 years or more with acute or convalescent COVID-19. CDR3 sequence: CASSQRLAGYPKGELFF. The DNA of the CDR3 is TGTGCCAGCAGCCAAAGACTAGCGGGGTATCCCAAGGGGGAGCTGTTTTTT.